What follows is one T cell receptor beta chain and its context. The sample comes from a study of PD-L1 blockade in urothelial cancer. From germline, CDR1 is SGHKS and CDR2 YYEKEE (reference sequence). V was clipped by 3 bases and J by 5 bases, with 17 bases between them. This CDR3 comprises 15 residues. The method was immunoSEQ multiplex PCR; TCRdb's version includes in-frame clones alone and lacks a portion of them. The sample contains about 88,000 clones, 90% of which appear only once. The chain carries TRBV5-5 and TRBJ2-5; D is perhaps TRBD1 (6 bases). The TCR sequence derives from a man in his 60s with urothelial cancer. Sample: PBMCs, taken around atezolizumab (anti-PD-L1) treatment. The CDR3 is CASSYTRPGVETQYF. For the CDR3, the DNA is TGTGCCAGCAGCTACACGCGACCAGGGGTGGAGACCCAGTACTTC.